Given below is one T cell receptor (beta chain) in context. What it binds is not known. CDR1 MDHEN and CDR2 SYDVKM come from the germline V gene. The V gene lost 6 bases and the J gene lost 7 bases, with 16 bases spanning the gap. The CDR3 runs to 13 residues. This sample stems from a study of identical twins. Study observations and caveats: Rather than following the same donors, the conclusions depended on cross-sectional statistical analysis. Abundant beta clonotypes from cord blood bore fewer insertions; memory repertoires lacked this pattern.

A template switching step contributed a universal primer site, while unique molecular identifiers were present in the cDNA. TCRdb itself ran the 5' RACE reads through MiXCR, one entry per CDR3 protein. Here the sample spans 500,000 to 650,000 distinct CDR3 sequences, under 25% being singletons. These data also formed part of another study, on yellow fever vaccine responses in identical twins. This second study notes: Each twin's T cell response to the vaccine was reported to look partly convergent and partly personalized.

The receptor comes from a woman under 30 in good health. V gene TRBV28 combines with J gene TRBJ2-7; maybe TRBD1 (6 bases). The sequenced sample consisted of CD4+ T cells sorted from blood. CDR3: CASSQPQGREQYV. The CDR3 DNA sequence: TGTGCCAGCAGCCAACCTCAGGGGCGGGAGCAGTACGTC.